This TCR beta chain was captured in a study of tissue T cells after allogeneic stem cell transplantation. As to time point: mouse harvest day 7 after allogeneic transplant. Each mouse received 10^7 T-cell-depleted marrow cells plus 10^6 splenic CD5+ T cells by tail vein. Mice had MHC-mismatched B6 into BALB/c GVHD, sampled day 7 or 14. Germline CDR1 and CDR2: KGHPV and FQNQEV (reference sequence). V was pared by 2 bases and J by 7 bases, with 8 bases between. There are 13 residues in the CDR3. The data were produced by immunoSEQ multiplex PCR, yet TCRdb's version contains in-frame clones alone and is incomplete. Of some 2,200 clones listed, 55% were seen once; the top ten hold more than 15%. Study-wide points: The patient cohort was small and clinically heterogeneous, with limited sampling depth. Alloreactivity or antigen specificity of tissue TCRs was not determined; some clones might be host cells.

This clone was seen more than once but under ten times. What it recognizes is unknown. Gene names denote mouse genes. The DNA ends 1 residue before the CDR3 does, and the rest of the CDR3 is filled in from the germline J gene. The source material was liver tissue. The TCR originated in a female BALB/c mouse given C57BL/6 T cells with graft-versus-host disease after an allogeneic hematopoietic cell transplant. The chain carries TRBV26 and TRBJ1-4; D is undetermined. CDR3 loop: CASSLLGGERLFF. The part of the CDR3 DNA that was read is TGTGCCAGCAGTCTGCTGGGTGGCGAAAGATTATTT.